Shown below are 30 T cell receptor beta chains from a single sample sequenced in a study of post-analysis software for immune sequencing data. Study-level points and caveats: The five TRBV segments detected at higher frequency in patients than in controls included TRBV5-6, TRBV5-1 and TRBV20-1.

Researchers reported that TCR beta cDNA libraries carried unique molecular identifiers. One entry per CDR3 protein, called by TCRdb with MiXCR from the PCR reads. The table records some 370,000 distinct CDR3 sequences, less than 35% of them present only once. The antigens of these receptors remain unknown. Sequenced material: blood. These receptors were obtained from a girl aged 10 to 17 with multiple sclerosis.

The sample holds a few counts of this clonotype. This sequence joins TRBV6-4 and TRBJ1-5; 7 bases align to TRBD1. V lost 9 bases, J lost 4 bases, and 6 bases stayed unmatched. Germline-derived CDR1 and CDR2 are MRHNA and SNTAGT. The CDR3 has 13 amino acids. The CDR3 region has the DNA TGTGCCAGGGCAAAACAGGGGAATCAGCCCCAGCATTTT. Its translation: CARAKQGNQPQHF.

The chain joins TRBV14 to TRBJ1-2; D is ambiguous. V was cut by 2 bases and J by 4 bases, with 8 bases left in between. The CDR3 covers 13 residues. Germline V CDR1 and CDR2: SGHDN, FVKESK. CDR3 DNA sequence: TGTGCCAGCAGCCAACCTCGCCGCTATGGCTACACCTTC. Translating it yields CASSQPRRYGYTF.

In its sample, this clonotype was seen a few times. The V call is TRBV27, the J call TRBJ1-5, with 7 bases matching TRBD1. The CDR3 loop spans 14 amino acids. Germline lookup yields CDR1 MNHEY and CDR2 SMNVEV (reference sequence). V shed 4 bases and J 7 bases; nucleotides not matched to a gene: 7. The CDR3 nucleotides read TGTGCCAGCAGTTCGAGAACAGGGGTCCAGCCCCAGCATTTT. Its protein is CASSSRTGVQPQHF.

In this sample, this clonotype turned up a few times. The gene calls are TRBV20-1 and TRBJ1-5; D call uncertain. CDR3 size: 14 residues. From germline, CDR1 is DFQATT and CDR2 SNEGSKA (reference sequence). Between the trimmed V and J ends, which lost 0 bases and 3 bases, there was a span of 9 bases. The CDR3 loop reads CSARDPRFNQPQHF. The CDR3 region has the DNA TGCAGTGCTAGAGACCCTAGATTCAATCAGCCCCAGCATTTT.

This chain links TRBV11-2 with TRBJ2-3; D perhaps matches TRBD2 (5 bases). Trimming left V 1 base short and J 1 base short, with 15 bases between. The CDR3 is 17 amino acids. Germline V gives CDR1 SGHAT, CDR2 FQNNGV. CDR3 sequence: CASSLVPRGPGTDTQYF. For the CDR3, the DNA is TGTGCCAGCAGCTTAGTTCCCCGGGGTCCGGGCACAGATACGCAGTATTTT.

On this clonotype: Its ends do not fully match the called genes, so a read error is possible. This chain uses TRBV25-1 with TRBJ2-5; no clear D gene. The germline V gene has CDR1 MGHDK and CDR2 SYGVNS. The CDR3 sequence is 15 residues long. The CDR3 DNA is TGTGCCGGCAGTGACTCAAGGACCCGCCAAGAGACCCAGTACTTC. Protein: CAGSDSRTRQETQYF. Filled out from reference TRBV25-1 and TRBJ2-5, the complete variable domain reads EADIYQTPRYLVIGTGKKITLECSQTMGHDKMYWYQQDPGMELHLIHYSYGVNSTEKGDLSSESTVSRIRTEHFPLTLESARPSHTSQYLCAGSDSRTRQETQYFGPGTRLLVL.

This clonotype has just a few counts. This sequence joins TRBV9 and TRBJ2-1, with D maybe TRBD1 (6 bases). Germline CDR1 reads SGDLS; CDR2 reads YYNGEE. This CDR3 spans 13 amino acids. V gave up 3 bases and J gave up 6 bases, with 10 bases separating them. The CDR3 DNA follows: TGTGCCAGCAGCGCTAGACAGGTCAATGAGCAGTTCTTC. Translating gives CASSARQVNEQFF.

The chain has TRBV9 and TRBJ2-3; 8 bases line up with TRBD2. The germline gives CDR1 SGDLS, CDR2 YYNGEE. The CDR3 has 17 residues. V lost 4 bases and J lost 2; bases outside the gene matches: 12. The CDR3, as DNA: TGTGCCAGCAGCAACGCTCGGGGGGGGGAGATCACAGATACGCAGTATTTT. Amino acid sequence: CASSNARGGEITDTQYF. Full variable domain (remainder filled in from reference TRBV9 and TRBJ2-3): DSGVTQTPKHLITATGQRVTLRCSPRSGDLSVYWYQQSLDQGLQFLIQYYNGEERAKGNILERFSAQQFPDLHSELNLSSLELGDSALYFCASSNARGGEITDTQYFGPGTRLTVL.

This chain uses TRBV12-3 or TRBV12-4 with TRBJ2-1; no clear D. CDR3 length: 15 residues. The ends were cut back, 5 bases at V and 0 bases at J, with 11 bases in the middle. In DNA form, the CDR3 reads TGTGCCAGCAGTCCCCGGTCGGGCTCCTACAATGAGCAGTTCTTC. It codes for CASSPRSGSYNEQFF.

The V gene is TRBV6-5, the J gene TRBJ2-7; D remains unclear. From germline, CDR1 is MNHEY and CDR2 SVGAGI. V lost 4 bases and J 0 bases, leaving 16 bases between the germline ends. This CDR3 spans 16 amino acids. In DNA, the CDR3 is TGTGCCAGCAGTTCTCCCTCCGGGCTAAGCTCCTACGAGCAGTACTTC. It translates to CASSSPSGLSSYEQYF.

The chain joins TRBV7-3 to TRBJ2-3; TRBD1 matches 8 bases. Germline V lookup: CDR1 SGHTA, CDR2 FQGTGA. This CDR3 is 15 amino acids long. V lost 0 bases, J lost 4 bases, and 3 bases stayed unmatched. The CDR3 DNA follows: TGTGCCAGCAGCTTAACCCCACAGGGGGCAGATACGCAGTATTTT. Amino acid sequence: CASSLTPQGADTQYF.

This chain uses TRBV20-1 with TRBJ1-5; 9 bases line up with TRBD1. The V segment lost 7 bases and the J segment 7 bases; nucleotides outside the gene matches: 5. The CDR3 is 12 residues long. Germline V gene data show CDR1 as DFQATT and CDR2 as SNEGSKA (reference sequence). The CDR3 here is CSVPTGGQPQHF. The CDR3 DNA reads TGCAGTGTCCCGACAGGGGGACAGCCCCAGCATTTT.

In its sample, this clonotype was seen a few times. The J gene is TRBJ2-7, the V gene TRBV7-8; 7 positions match TRBD1. The CDR3 is 16 residues long. Germline V lookup: CDR1 SGHVS, CDR2 FQNEAQ. Trimming cost V 5 bases and J 1 base; bases outside gene matches: 11. The CDR3 loop is CASSSPTGAPSYEQYF. CDR3 bases: TGTGCCAGCAGCAGCCCAACAGGGGCCCCATCCTACGAGCAGTACTTC.

This clonotype was detected only a few times. This chain joins TRBV18 and TRBJ2-5; 7 bases map to TRBD2. From germline, CDR1 is KGHSH and CDR2 LQKENI. The CDR3 consists of 14 residues. After removal of 2 bases from V and 5 bases from J, the junction contained 5 bases not matched to a gene. In DNA form, the CDR3 reads TGTGCCAGCTCACCATCGGGACTACGCGAGACCCAGTACTTC. Translated, it gives CASSPSGLRETQYF.

The chain recombines TRBV12-3 or TRBV12-4 with TRBJ1-1; maybe TRBD1 (6 bases). The germline V and J ends were trimmed by 6 bases and 0 bases, with 14 bases remaining between them. The CDR3 runs to 15 residues. DNA of the CDR3: TGTGCCAGCAGCGAGCGGGGGCCGATGAACACTGAAGCTTTCTTT. As protein: CASSERGPMNTEAFF.

V usage is TRBV7-9 and J usage is TRBJ1-2; D is possibly TRBD1 (5 bases). There are 13 residues in the CDR3. Germline CDR1 reads SEHNR; CDR2 reads FQNEAQ (reference sequence). V was shortened by 5 bases and J by 7 bases, with 14 bases between the two germline ends. Here the CDR3 DNA reads TGTGCCAGCAGCCAAGACAGTTTAGGTGGCTACACCTTC. Amino acid sequence: CASSQDSLGGYTF.

The chain uses TRBV20-1 and TRBJ1-2, with 12 bases identical to TRBD1. Germline V gives CDR1 DFQATT, CDR2 SNEGSKA (reference sequence). The CDR3 covers 16 residues. Trimming at V came to 0 bases and at J to 4 bases, leaving 6 bases not matched to a gene. The CDR3 DNA reads TGCAGTGCTAGAGATAAGGGACAGGGGGCCTTCTATGGCTACACCTTC. Its protein product is CSARDKGQGAFYGYTF.

This clonotype has more than one count but fewer than ten. The J gene is TRBJ2-6, the V gene TRBV14; D is possibly TRBD2 (6 bases). The CDR3 is made up of 18 amino acids. Germline lookup yields CDR1 SGHDN and CDR2 FVKESK. Trimming pared 4 bases from V and 0 bases from J, leaving 16 bases between. The CDR3 is CASSPRLDGRSGANVLTF. The CDR3 nucleotides are TGTGCCAGCAGCCCCCGACTAGATGGACGCTCTGGGGCCAACGTCCTGACTTTC.

This clonotype was observed many times. V gene TRBV20-1 combines with J gene TRBJ2-6; the D gene is possibly TRBD1 (6 bases). In germline, CDR1 is DFQATT, CDR2 SNEGSKA (reference sequence). Trimming removed 5 bases from V and 1 base from J, with 12 bases in between. This CDR3 comprises 15 residues. CDR3 in DNA: TGCAGTGCTGGGACATCCGAATCTGGGGCCAACGTCCTGACTTTC. It yields the protein CSAGTSESGANVLTF.

V is TRBV5-6 and J is TRBJ2-1; 11 bases are shared with TRBD2. The germline CDR1 and CDR2 sequences are SGHDT and YYEEEE. Trimming at V came to 4 bases and at J to 4 bases, leaving 7 bases not matched to a gene. This CDR3 spans 16 amino acids. The CDR3 is CASSIRLAGSYNEQFF. The CDR3 DNA sequence: TGTGCCAGCAGCATACGACTAGCGGGGTCTTACAATGAGCAGTTCTTC. The full variable domain, completed using reference TRBV5-6 and TRBJ2-1, is DAGVTQSPTHLIKTRGQQVTLRCSPKSGHDTVSWYQQALGQGPQFIFQYYEEEERQRGNFPDRFSGHQFPNYSSELNVNALLLGDSALYLCASSIRLAGSYNEQFFGPGTRLTVL.

This clonotype was counted a few times. The chain combines TRBV7-3 with TRBJ2-5; D possibly corresponds to TRBD2 (5 bases). CDR3 length: 15 residues. Between the trimmed V and J ends, which lost 4 bases and 4 bases, there was a span of 16 bases. Germline CDR1 reads SGHTA; CDR2 reads FQGTGA. The CDR3 reads CASSSGVRGGETQYF. The CDR3 coding sequence is TGTGCCAGCAGCTCCGGAGTTCGGGGTGGAGAGACCCAGTACTTC. Drawing the rest from reference TRBV7-3 and TRBJ2-5, the complete variable domain is GAGVSQTPSNKVTEKGKYVELRCDPISGHTALYWYRQSLGQGPEFLIYFQGTGAADDSGLPNDRFFAVRPEGSVSTLKIQRTERGDSAVYLCASSSGVRGGETQYFGPGTRLLVL.

The genes are TRBV6-5 and TRBJ2-1; D unresolved. From germline, CDR1 is MNHEY and CDR2 SVGAGI. The CDR3 length is 16 residues. Deletions cut 0 bases from V and 0 bases from J, with 9 bases between. The CDR3: CASSYSHISSYNEQFF. Written as DNA, the CDR3 is TGTGCCAGCAGTTACTCTCACATTAGCTCCTACAATGAGCAGTTCTTC.

V and J are TRBV10-3 and TRBJ2-7; 11 bases line up with TRBD1. Per the germline V gene, CDR1 is ENHRY and CDR2 is SYGVKD. The CDR3 contains 14 residues. The V gene end was trimmed by 6 bases and the J gene end by 5 bases; junction bases not matched to a gene: 6. In DNA form, the CDR3 reads TGTGCCATCAGCGGACAGGGGGCTTTGGACGAGCAGTACTTC. It specifies CAISGQGALDEQYF.

This rearrangement joins TRBV6-5 to TRBJ2-3; TRBD1 agrees at 8 bases. The CDR3 spans 14 residues. CDR1 and CDR2 from the germline V gene are MNHEY and SVGAGI. Here the CDR3 DNA reads TGTGTCCCAGGGCAGGGGGCTAGCACAGATACGCAGTATTTT. It translates to CVPGQGASTDTQYF.

This sequence joins TRBV7-2 and TRBJ2-1; D unclear. V gave up 5 bases and J gave up 9 bases, with 11 bases separating them. CDR1 SGHTA and CDR2 FQGNSA come from the germline V gene. The length of the CDR3 is 12 residues. The DNA of the CDR3 is TGTGCCAGCAGCCTTAGAGACTTTGAGCAGTTCTTC. Residues: CASSLRDFEQFF. The whole variable domain, remainder taken from reference TRBV7-2 and TRBJ2-1, is GAGVSQSPSNKVTEKGKDVELRCDPISGHTALYWYRQSLGQGLEFLIYFQGNSAPDKSGLPSDRFSAERTGGSVSTLTIQRTQQEDSAVYLCASSLRDFEQFFGPGTRLTVL.

This clonotype has only a few counts. The chain uses TRBV20-1 and TRBJ2-4; tentative D call: TRBD1 (6 bases). The CDR3 is 13 amino acids. Germline V gene data show CDR1 as DFQATT and CDR2 as SNEGSKA (reference sequence). The CDR3 nucleotides read TGCAGCTCAAAGGGGGTGACCAAAAACATTCAGTACTTC. Residues: CSSKGVTKNIQYF.

This clonotype showed up many times. This chain uses TRBV15 with TRBJ2-3; D is uncertain. V lost 3 bases and J 1 base, leaving 11 bases between the germline ends. CDR3 length: 15 amino acids. In germline, CDR1 is LNHNV, CDR2 YYDKDF (reference sequence). CDR3 in amino acids: CATSSGTSGTDTQYF. The CDR3 bases are TGTGCCACCAGCAGCGGAACCTCGGGCACAGATACGCAGTATTTT.

V is TRBV3-1 and J is TRBJ1-2; 8 bases are shared with TRBD1. Germline V gives CDR1 LGHDT, CDR2 YNNKEL (reference sequence). This CDR3 is built from 16 residues. V lost 0 bases, J lost 6 bases, and 9 bases stayed unmatched. The CDR3 region is CASSQDSRGLSDGYTF. CDR3 sequence (DNA): TGTGCCAGCAGCCAAGATTCCAGGGGGCTCTCGGATGGCTACACCTTC.

The chain couples TRBV18 to TRBJ2-5; no clear D gene. The V and J ends lost 4 bases and 1 base respectively, with 13 bases between them. The germline CDR1 and CDR2 sequences are KGHSH and LQKENI. There are 15 residues in the CDR3. The CDR3 DNA reads TGTGCCAGCTCACGAATCTCGGTCTTCCAAGAGACCCAGTACTTC. Protein: CASSRISVFQETQYF.

This clonotype has only a few counts. The V and J genes are TRBV10-3 and TRBJ1-5; D is uncertain. There are 14 residues in the CDR3. Germline assignment: CDR1 ENHRY and CDR2 SYGVKD. V shed 0 bases and J shed 11 bases, with 14 bases lying between them. CDR3 protein: CAISESTGPATQHF. Here the CDR3 DNA reads TGTGCCATCAGTGAGTCGACTGGGCCAGCGACCCAGCATTTT.